Sequencing of this TCR beta chain was carried out in a study of blood T cell repertoires in COVID-19. Study context: From the United States, Italy and Spain came samples of acute and convalescent COVID-19. Sources were T cells, B-cell-depleted T cells, or PBMCs; the material itself was cDNA or gDNA.

The data were produced by immunoSEQ multiplex PCR, yet TCRdb's version contains in-frame clones alone and is incomplete. Among about 74,000 clones listed, 80% to 90% were seen once. Only a few counts were recorded for this clone. With 6 bases clipped from V and 7 bases from J, the junction kept 8 bases outside the gene matches. The CDR3 runs to 15 residues. Germline V gene lookup returns CDR1 SGHTA and CDR2 FQGTGA. The sequence was collected from a man aged 70-80 years with acute or convalescent COVID-19. The rearrangement links TRBV7-3 to TRBJ2-2; TRBD2 agrees at 10 bases. The source material was peripheral blood. The CDR3, as DNA: TGTGCCAGCAGTCCCAGCGGGAGGGCCGTCGGGGAGCTGTTTTTT. It yields the protein CASSPSGRAVGELFF.